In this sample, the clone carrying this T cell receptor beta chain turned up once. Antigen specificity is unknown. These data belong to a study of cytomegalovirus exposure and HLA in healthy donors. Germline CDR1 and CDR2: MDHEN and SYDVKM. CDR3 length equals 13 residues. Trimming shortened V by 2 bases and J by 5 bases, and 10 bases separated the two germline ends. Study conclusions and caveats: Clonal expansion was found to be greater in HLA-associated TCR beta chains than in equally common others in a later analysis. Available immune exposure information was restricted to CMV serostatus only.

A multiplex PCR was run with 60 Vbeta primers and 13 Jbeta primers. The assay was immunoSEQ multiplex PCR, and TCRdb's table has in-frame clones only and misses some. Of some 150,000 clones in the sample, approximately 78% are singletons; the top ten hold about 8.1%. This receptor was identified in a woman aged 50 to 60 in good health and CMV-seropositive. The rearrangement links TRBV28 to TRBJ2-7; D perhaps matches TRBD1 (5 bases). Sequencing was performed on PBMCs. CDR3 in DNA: TGTGCCAGCAGTTTACAGGGAATCGACGAGCAGTACTTC. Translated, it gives CASSLQGIDEQYF. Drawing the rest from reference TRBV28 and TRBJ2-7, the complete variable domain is DVKVTQSSRYLVKRTGEKVFLECVQDMDHENMFWYRQDPGLGLRLIYFSYDVKMKEKGDIPEGYSVSREKKERFSLILESASTNQTSMYLCASSLQGIDEQYFGPGTRLTVT.